The 16 T cell receptor beta chains below all came from one sample that was sequenced in a study of blood T cell repertoires in COVID-19. Clones were read by immunoSEQ multiplex PCR, and TCRdb kept only the in-frame ones, dropping some. The data show about 190,000 clones, 80% to 90% seen once. Input material: peripheral blood. The receptors here all came from a young woman who had recovered from COVID-19.

This chain links TRBV7-9 with TRBJ1-2; 7 bases agree with TRBD1. The CDR3 spans 12 residues. The ends lost 8 bases at V and 4 bases at J; junction bases unmatched: 4. Germline CDR1 reads SEHNR; CDR2 reads FQNEAQ (reference sequence). CDR3 protein: CASGGQSYGYTF. CDR3 DNA sequence: TGTGCCAGCGGGGGACAGTCCTATGGCTACACCTTC.

This chain connects TRBV15 to TRBJ1-3, with 7 bases identical to TRBD1. V lost 9 bases and J lost 0; bases outside the gene matches: 5. The CDR3 totals 14 residues. Germline V gene lookup returns CDR1 LNHNV and CDR2 YYDKDF (reference sequence). The CDR3, as DNA: TGTGCCACGAAGGGGACAGTCTCTGGAAACACCATATATTTT. Translation gives CATKGTVSGNTIYF.

This clone was seen a single time. The chain combines TRBV3-1 (or the pseudogene TRBV3-2) with TRBJ2-4; no clear D. The CDR3 totals 20 residues. Germline V gene lookup returns CDR1 LGHDT and CDR2 YNNKEL (reference sequence). Between the trimmed V and J ends, which lost 0 bases and 0 bases, there was a span of 21 bases. Here the CDR3 reads CASSQDSLDFFRLAKNIQYF. CDR3 nucleotides: TGTGCCAGCAGCCAAGATTCCCTTGACTTCTTTCGACTAGCCAAAAACATTCAGTACTTC.

The chain couples TRBV7-8 to TRBJ1-5; possible D gene TRBD1, 5 bases. The CDR3 length is 15 residues. Trimming cost V 2 bases and J 7 bases, with 15 bases left between them. Germline V gene lookup returns CDR1 SGHVS and CDR2 FQNEAQ. CDR3 loop: CASSLRQGSGQPQHF. The CDR3 DNA reads as TGTGCCAGCAGCTTAAGGCAGGGATCAGGGCAGCCCCAGCATTTT.

The chain couples TRBV9 to TRBJ2-7; D is perhaps TRBD1 (6 bases). The germline V gene has CDR1 SGDLS and CDR2 YYNGEE. Trimming took 3 bases from V and 2 from J, leaving 12 bases between them. The CDR3 runs 14 residues. The CDR3 DNA reads TGTGCCAGCAGCGCCGGAGGACAGCCCTACGAGCAGTACTTC. Its protein product is CASSAGGQPYEQYF.

The V call is TRBV7-8, the J call TRBJ2-3; 8 bases agree with TRBD2. Germline V gene data show CDR1 as SGHVS and CDR2 as FQNEAQ. The CDR3 totals 16 residues. The trim removed 5 bases at V and 2 bases at J, leaving 9 bases unmatched. As DNA, the CDR3 is TGTGCCAGCAGCCCACTAGCGGCTACAGACACAGATACGCAGTATTTT. Protein sequence: CASSPLAATDTDTQYF.

This chain uses TRBV7-7 with TRBJ2-7; 8 nucleotides line up with TRBD2. This CDR3 has 17 residues. Germline V gene lookup returns CDR1 SSHAT and CDR2 FNYEAQ (reference sequence). The CDR3 loop reads CASRLRPAGGGSYEQYV. Here the CDR3 DNA reads TGTGCTAGCAGGCTTAGGCCCGCGGGGGGTGGCTCCTACGAGCAGTACGTC.

The chain has TRBV11-1 and TRBJ1-2; D is unclear. V lost 3 bases and J 8 bases, leaving 13 bases between the germline ends. CDR3 length: 13 residues. Looked up from germline, CDR1 is SGHAT and CDR2 is FQDESV (reference sequence). DNA for the CDR3: TGTGCCAGCAGCTTGGCCGAGAGGGAAGGCTACACCTTC. It translates to CASSLAEREGYTF.

The V gene is TRBV11-2, the J gene TRBJ2-1; 7 bases are shared with TRBD2. Germline-derived CDR1 and CDR2 are SGHAT and FQNNGV. V dropped 4 bases and J dropped 4; count of bases not matched to a gene: 7. The CDR3 is 15 residues long. In DNA form, the CDR3 reads TGTGCCAGCAGCTCCCCAGCTAGCGGTTACAATGAGCAGTTCTTC. Translated, it gives CASSSPASGYNEQFF. Filled out from reference TRBV11-2 and TRBJ2-1, the complete variable domain reads EAGVAQSPRYKIIEKRQSVAFWCNPISGHATLYWYQQILGQGPKLLIQFQNNGVVDDSQLPKDRFSAERLKGVDSTLKIQPAKLEDSAVYLCASSSPASGYNEQFFGPGTRLTVL.

The chain recombines TRBV20-1 with TRBJ2-1; no clear D. The V end was cut by 7 bases, the J end by 5 bases, with 3 bases between. The CDR3 contains 9 residues. In germline, CDR1 is DFQATT, CDR2 SNEGSKA (reference sequence). The CDR3 DNA is TGCAGTGTAGACAATGAGCAGTTCTTC. Amino acid sequence: CSVDNEQFF.

The CDR3 loop is CASSLAGHRTDTQYF. CDR3 in DNA: TGTGCCAGCAGTTTAGCGGGCCATCGCACAGATACGCAGTATTTT. The chain recombines TRBV7-3 with TRBJ2-3, with TRBD2 identical over 7 bases. V was pared by 6 bases and J by 1 base, with 7 bases of the junction left unmatched. Germline V gene sequence: CDR1 SGHTA, CDR2 FQGTGA. This CDR3 region has 15 residues. Full variable domain (missing parts from reference TRBV7-3 and TRBJ2-3): GAGVSQTPSNKVTEKGKYVELRCDPISGHTALYWYRQSLGQGPEFLIYFQGTGAADDSGLPNDRFFAVRPEGSVSTLKIQRTERGDSAVYLCASSLAGHRTDTQYFGPGTRLTVL.

This clone came up a few times. The gene calls are TRBV7-9 and TRBJ1-2; 9 bases fit TRBD1. CDR3 length equals 15 residues. Germline CDR1 and CDR2: SEHNR and FQNEAQ (reference sequence). The V and J ends lost 5 bases and 2 bases, in that order; junction bases with no gene match: 6. DNA of the CDR3: TGTGCCAGCAGCAAGAGACAGGGGGACAACTATGGCTACACCTTC. Translating it yields CASSKRQGDNYGYTF. The variable domain in full, with the rest retrieved from reference TRBV7-9 and TRBJ1-2, is DTGVSQNPRHKITKRGQNVTFRCDPISEHNRLYWYRQTLGQGPEFLTYFQNEAQLEKSRLLSDRFSAERPKGSFSTLEIQRTEQGDSAMYLCASSKRQGDNYGYTFGSGTRLTVV.

The chain carries TRBV19 and TRBJ2-1; possible D gene TRBD2, 6 bases. With 3 bases removed from V and 8 bases from J, the gap between germline ends came to 14 bases. The CDR3 has 14 amino acids. Germline values: CDR1 LNHDA, CDR2 SQIVND (reference sequence). CDR3 in DNA: TGTGCCAGTAGTATGCCGCGGGGCCACGATGAGCAGTTCTTC. Translating gives CASSMPRGHDEQFF.

The chain has TRBV11-2 and TRBJ2-3; 12 positions agree with TRBD2. Germline lookup yields CDR1 SGHAT and CDR2 FQNNGV. This CDR3 comprises 15 residues. The V gene end was trimmed by 5 bases and the J gene end by 2 bases; junction bases not matched to a gene: 2. In DNA, the CDR3 is TGTGCCAGCAGCCGGACTAGCGGGAACACAGATACGCAGTATTTT. Translation gives CASSRTSGNTDTQYF.

V is TRBV28 and J is TRBJ2-6; maybe TRBD1 (6 bases). Trimming cost V 6 bases and J 0 bases, with 18 bases left between them. The CDR3 loop spans 18 amino acids. Germline values: CDR1 MDHEN, CDR2 SYDVKM. Here the CDR3 DNA reads TGTGCCAGCAGGATACCGGGACATATAGGCTCTGGGGCCAACGTCCTGACTTTC. Its protein is CASRIPGHIGSGANVLTF.

The J gene is TRBJ2-1, the V gene TRBV27, with 15 nucleotides matching TRBD2. Germline V gene data show CDR1 as MNHEY and CDR2 as SMNVEV (reference sequence). The CDR3 runs to 19 residues. Trimming cost V 3 bases and J 9 bases; bases outside gene matches: 15. The CDR3 reads CASSLPGTSGRTILGEQFF. The CDR3 coding sequence is TGTGCCAGCAGTTTGCCCGGGACTAGCGGGAGGACCATATTGGGTGAGCAGTTCTTC.